These T cell receptor beta chains were read from a single sample in a study of T cell clonotyping in hematopoietic cell transplantation. Data came from immunoSEQ multiplex PCR; TCRdb stores just in-frame clones and leaves some out. Of 20,000 or so clones in the sample, approximately 80% were seen once. Sequenced sample: peripheral blood mononuclear cells. Source of these receptors: a man between 60 and 75 years old in good health. Some clones in this sample may be carry-over from other donors' samples. Both conserved end residues are part of each CDR3. The D gene is left open where the match is weak. Clone size appears in some rows only: once, few, many, or a class for an expanded clone.

D gene: TRBD2; J gene: TRBJ2-5; clone size: once; V gene: TRBV30; CDR3 DNA: TGTGCCTATACAGCCGGGACTAGCGTCCGGGAGACCCAGTACTTC; CDR3 protein: CAYTAGTSVRETQYF
D gene: .; J gene: TRBJ2-3; clone size: .; V gene: TRBV5-1; CDR3 DNA: TGCGCCAGCAGCTTGGGAGAGGGCCCGCAGTATTTT; CDR3 protein: CASSLGEGPQYF
D gene: TRBD1; J gene: TRBJ1-1; clone size: .; V gene: TRBV7-2; CDR3 DNA: TGTGCCAGCAGCTTAGGGCAGGGGGCGGCCGGGACTGAAGCTTTCTTT; CDR3 protein: CASSLGQGAAGTEAFF
D gene: .; J gene: TRBJ2-6; clone size: .; V gene: TRBV10-3; CDR3 DNA: TGTGCCATCACCCCAGGCTCTGGGGCCAACGTCCTGACTTTC; CDR3 protein: CAITPGSGANVLTF
D gene: TRBD1; J gene: TRBJ1-4; clone size: .; V gene: TRBV9; CDR3 DNA: TGTGCCAGCAGCGTAAGGTCCAGGGAACAGGGGGAAAAACTGTTTTTT; CDR3 protein: CASSVRSREQGEKLFF
D gene: TRBD1; J gene: TRBJ1-4; clone size: .; V gene: TRBV4-3; CDR3 DNA: TGCGCCAGCAGCCGAGGACAGGGGGCACAGGAAAAACTGTTTTTT; CDR3 protein: CASSRGQGAQEKLFF
D gene: .; J gene: TRBJ1-2; clone size: .; V gene: TRBV2; CDR3 DNA: TGTGCCAGCAGTCCTCGGACCGGCTACACCTTC; CDR3 protein: CASSPRTGYTF
D gene: .; J gene: TRBJ1-1; clone size: .; V gene: TRBV27; CDR3 DNA: TGTGCCAGCAGTTCCCTCTCCGTGAACACTGAAGCTTTCTTT; CDR3 protein: CASSSLSVNTEAFF
D gene: TRBD2; J gene: TRBJ2-3; clone size: .; V gene: TRBV19; CDR3 DNA: TGTGCCAGTAGTAGCGGGGGGGGACAGCGCTCCACAGATACGCAGTATTTT; CDR3 protein: CASSSGGGQRSTDTQYF
D gene: .; J gene: TRBJ2-7; clone size: .; V gene: TRBV11-2; CDR3 DNA: TGTGCCAGCAGCTTAGATCAGGGGGGGCGCGAGCAGTACTTC; CDR3 protein: CASSLDQGGREQYF
D gene: .; J gene: TRBJ1-4; clone size: .; V gene: TRBV25-1; CDR3 DNA: TGTGCCAGCAGTGAAAATCACCCCGGGAGGGGGTATGAAAAACTGTTTTTT; CDR3 protein: CASSENHPGRGYEKLFF
D gene: TRBD1; J gene: TRBJ2-2; clone size: .; V gene: TRBV4-1; CDR3 DNA: TGCGCCAGCAGCCAGGGGACAGGGGTTACCGGGGAGCTGTTTTTT; CDR3 protein: CASSQGTGVTGELFF
D gene: .; J gene: TRBJ1-6; clone size: .; V gene: TRBV25-1; CDR3 DNA: TGTGCCAGCAGTGAATATAGGGGGGATAATTCACCCCTCCACTTT; CDR3 protein: CASSEYRGDNSPLHF
D gene: .; J gene: TRBJ2-7; clone size: .; V gene: TRBV7-9; CDR3 DNA: TGTGCCAGCAGCTTAGTCAGTGTCGAGCAGTACTTC; CDR3 protein: CASSLVSVEQYF
D gene: .; J gene: TRBJ1-2; clone size: .; V gene: TRBV6-5; CDR3 DNA: TGTGCCAGCAGTTCAGCGGCGCGACCACAGGGCTACACCTTC; CDR3 protein: CASSSAARPQGYTF
D gene: .; J gene: TRBJ1-3; clone size: .; V gene: TRBV4-1; CDR3 DNA: TGCGCCAGCAGCCAAGTTGTGTCGGTCGCTGGAAACACCATATATTTT; CDR3 protein: CASSQVVSVAGNTIYF
D gene: .; J gene: TRBJ1-2; clone size: .; V gene: TRBV6-5; CDR3 DNA: TGTGCCAGCGGGGGGCCGAAGCCAGAGGGCTACACCTTC; CDR3 protein: CASGGPKPEGYTF
D gene: .; J gene: TRBJ2-5; clone size: .; V gene: TRBV9; CDR3 DNA: TGTGCCAGCAGCGTAGTTGGGGGGCTGGGGGAGACCCAGTACTTC; CDR3 protein: CASSVVGGLGETQYF
D gene: .; J gene: TRBJ2-7; clone size: .; V gene: TRBV25-1; CDR3 DNA: TGTGCCAGCAGTCAGGACTACAGGGTTAACTACGAGCAGTACTTC; CDR3 protein: CASSQDYRVNYEQYF
D gene: .; J gene: TRBJ2-1; clone size: .; V gene: TRBV2; CDR3 DNA: TGTGCCAGCAGCGAAGAACGGACGAATGAGCAGTTCTTC; CDR3 protein: CASSEERTNEQFF
D gene: TRBD1; J gene: TRBJ2-5; clone size: .; V gene: TRBV6-5; CDR3 DNA: TGTGCCAGCAGTTCCTTAGACAGGGAAGAGACCCAGTACTTC; CDR3 protein: CASSSLDREETQYF
D gene: .; J gene: TRBJ1-4; clone size: .; V gene: TRBV2; CDR3 DNA: TGTGCCAGCAGGGGTTCCCACAGGAATAATGAAAAACTGTTTTTT; CDR3 protein: CASRGSHRNNEKLFF
D gene: .; J gene: TRBJ2-5; clone size: .; V gene: TRBV4-1; CDR3 DNA: TGCGCCAGCAGCCAAGAAGCGGACGTGGAGCAGTACTTC; CDR3 protein: CASSQEADVEQYF
D gene: .; J gene: TRBJ1-1; clone size: .; V gene: TRBV7-2; CDR3 DNA: TGTGCCAGCAGCTTACGACAGACGAACACTGAAGCTTTCTTT; CDR3 protein: CASSLRQTNTEAFF
D gene: .; J gene: TRBJ1-2; clone size: .; V gene: TRBV6-5; CDR3 DNA: TGTGCCAGCAGTTACTGGGGGGCCTACGGCTACACCTTC; CDR3 protein: CASSYWGAYGYTF
D gene: .; J gene: TRBJ1-1; clone size: .; V gene: TRBV7-8; CDR3 DNA: TGTGCCAGCAGCCCAGAGGTGGGGATGAACACTGAAGCTTTCTTT; CDR3 protein: CASSPEVGMNTEAFF
D gene: .; J gene: TRBJ2-7; clone size: few; V gene: TRBV21-1; CDR3 DNA: TGTGCCAGCAGCAAGGAGTCAGGGGGCCTCCCTCTTGGGTACGAGCAGTACTTC; CDR3 protein: CASSKESGGLPLGYEQYF
D gene: TRBD2; J gene: TRBJ2-2; clone size: .; V gene: TRBV6-4; CDR3 DNA: TGTGCCAGCAGTGAAGAAACTAGCGGCACCGGGGAGCTGTTTTTT; CDR3 protein: CASSEETSGTGELFF
D gene: TRBD1; J gene: TRBJ1-3; clone size: few; V gene: TRBV11-2; CDR3 DNA: TGTGCCAGCAGCTCCCTCCGGGACAGGGCGAACACCATATATTTT; CDR3 protein: CASSSLRDRANTIYF
D gene: .; J gene: TRBJ1-4; clone size: .; V gene: TRBV19; CDR3 DNA: TGTGCCAGTAACAGAAGGAACGAAAAACTGTTTTTT; CDR3 protein: CASNRRNEKLFF
D gene: .; J gene: TRBJ1-5; clone size: .; V gene: TRBV30; CDR3 DNA: TGTGCCTGGAGTGTACGGGCAGGGAGAGGAAATCAGCCCCAGCATTTT; CDR3 protein: CAWSVRAGRGNQPQHF
D gene: TRBD2; J gene: TRBJ2-1; clone size: .; V gene: TRBV4-2; CDR3 DNA: TGTGCCAGCAGCCTGACCGGGACTAGCGGGCTTTACAATGAGCAGTTCTTC; CDR3 protein: CASSLTGTSGLYNEQFF
D gene: .; J gene: TRBJ2-3; clone size: .; V gene: TRBV4-2; CDR3 DNA: TGTGCCAGCAGCCAAGATCGGGAAGGCACAGATACGCAGTATTTT; CDR3 protein: CASSQDREGTDTQYF
D gene: TRBD2; J gene: TRBJ2-5; clone size: .; V gene: TRBV7-9; CDR3 DNA: TGTGCCAGCAGCTTAACGGGGGGGCGAGGAGAGACCCAGTACTTC; CDR3 protein: CASSLTGGRGETQYF
D gene: .; J gene: TRBJ2-7; clone size: .; V gene: TRBV19; CDR3 DNA: TGTGCCAGTAGTATCCGGACACTCGGCGAGCAGTACTTC; CDR3 protein: CASSIRTLGEQYF
D gene: .; J gene: TRBJ1-3; clone size: .; V gene: TRBV6-1; CDR3 DNA: TGTGCCAGCAGTGCGTCTATCGTGGCTGGAAACACCATATATTTT; CDR3 protein: CASSASIVAGNTIYF
D gene: TRBD1; J gene: TRBJ1-5; clone size: .; V gene: TRBV19; CDR3 DNA: TGTGCCAGTAGGCGGAGTCGGACAGGAGGTGACAATCAGCCCCAGCATTTT; CDR3 protein: CASRRSRTGGDNQPQHF
D gene: TRBD1; J gene: TRBJ1-2; clone size: .; V gene: TRBV19; CDR3 DNA: TGTGCCAGTAGTGTGGACCGGGACAGGGGCACGGGCTACACCTTC; CDR3 protein: CASSVDRDRGTGYTF